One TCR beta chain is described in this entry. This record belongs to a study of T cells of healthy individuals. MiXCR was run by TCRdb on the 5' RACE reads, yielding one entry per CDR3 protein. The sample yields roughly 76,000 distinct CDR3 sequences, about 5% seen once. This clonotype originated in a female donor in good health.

The CDR3 region has the DNA TGTGCCAGCAGTGAAATGACAGCAACTAATGAAAAACTGTTTTTT. This encodes CASSEMTATNEKLFF. The chain is built from TRBV6-1 and TRBJ1-4, with D perhaps TRBD1 (5 bases). Germline V CDR1 and CDR2: MNHNS, SASEGT. The CDR3 sequence is 15 residues long. The V end lost 2 bases, the J end lost 0 bases, and 7 bases lay between the germline ends.